These 18 T cell receptor beta chains were all obtained from the same sample, sequenced in a study of CD8 T cells in ankylosing spondylitis. TCRdb passed the 5' RACE reads through MiXCR, listing each CDR3 protein once. The sample lists about 210,000 distinct CDR3 sequences; 7.5% to 9.5% were seen once. Sample: blood, either unsorted or a sorted T cell fraction (not recorded which). All receptors come from a female donor with ankylosing spondylitis or in good health (not recorded which).

This clonotype has ten or more counts. The chain joins TRBV20-1 to TRBJ1-2; D may be TRBD1 (5 bases). V was trimmed by 7 bases and J by 2 bases, leaving 14 bases between them. From germline, CDR1 is DFQATT and CDR2 SNEGSKA (reference sequence). CDR3 length: 13 residues. In DNA form, the CDR3 reads TGCAGTGTTCCAGGTCAGGGAAACTATGGCTACACCTTC. It translates to CSVPGQGNYGYTF.

There are many counts of this clonotype. The rearrangement uses TRBV11-2 and TRBJ1-1; D gene uncertain. V was shortened by 4 bases and J by 1 base, with 7 bases between the two germline ends. Per the germline V gene, CDR1 is SGHAT and CDR2 is FQNNGV. The CDR3 has 13 amino acids. The CDR3 region has the DNA TGTGCCAGCAGCTGGCAGGAGAACACTGAAGCTTTCTTT. Translation gives CASSWQENTEAFF.

This clonotype was seen ten or more times. The chain has TRBV4-3 and TRBJ1-1; D gene ambiguous. There are 13 residues in the CDR3. V lost 0 bases, J lost 4 bases, and 6 bases lay in between. The V gene's germline CDR1 is LGHNA and CDR2 YSLEER. CDR3 nucleotide sequence: TGCGCCAGCAGCCAAGACAGGTTCACTGAAGCTTTCTTT. It translates to CASSQDRFTEAFF.

The sample holds many counts of this clonotype. The chain uses TRBV5-1 and TRBJ2-7; 8 nucleotides align to TRBD2. J was trimmed by 5 bases and V by 1 base; bases with no gene match: 8. The V gene's germline CDR1 is SGHRS and CDR2 YFSETQ. The CDR3 runs to 15 residues. For the CDR3, the DNA is TGCGCCAGCAGCTTGCGGGGGGGAGATGGTCACGAGCAGTACTTC. Translating it yields CASSLRGGDGHEQYF.

This clonotype occurred many times. V gene TRBV7-6 combines with J gene TRBJ2-2, with D maybe TRBD2 (5 bases). Germline loops: CDR1 SGHVS, CDR2 FNYEAQ. The CDR3 sequence is 14 residues long. The V gene lost 3 bases and the J gene lost 8 bases, with 13 bases spanning the gap. In DNA form, the CDR3 reads TGTGCCAGCAGCTTCAGAGGGATTGCAGGGGAGCTGTTTTTT. Protein sequence: CASSFRGIAGELFF.

This chain uses TRBV7-9 with TRBJ2-7; D unclear. Trimming removed 5 bases from V and 4 bases from J, with 15 bases in between. The CDR3 length is 14 residues. The germline V gene has CDR1 SEHNR and CDR2 FQNEAQ (reference sequence). CDR3 sequence reads: CASSARRASYEQYF. The CDR3 DNA reads as TGTGCCAGCAGCGCCCGAAGGGCCTCTTACGAGCAGTACTTC. The complete variable domain, with remaining parts taken from reference TRBV7-9 and TRBJ2-7, reads DTGVSQNPRHKITKRGQNVTFRCDPISEHNRLYWYRQTLGQGPEFLTYFQNEAQLEKSRLLSDRFSAERPKGSFSTLEIQRTEQGDSAMYLCASSARRASYEQYFGPGTRLTVT.

This clonotype was recorded many times. This chain joins TRBV12-3 or TRBV12-4 and TRBJ2-1; 10 bases fit TRBD2. V lost 3 bases and J lost 5; bases outside the gene matches: 4. This CDR3 region has 15 residues. For the CDR3, the DNA is TGTGCCAGCAGTTTGCGGACTAGCGGAGACAATGAGCAGTTCTTC. This sequence encodes CASSLRTSGDNEQFF.

The V gene is TRBV7-9, the J gene TRBJ2-7; 9 nucleotides line up with TRBD1. V gave up 5 bases and J gave up 1 base; unmatched junction bases: 6. The CDR3 loop spans 15 amino acids. CDR1 and CDR2 from the germline V gene are SEHNR and FQNEAQ (reference sequence). The DNA for the CDR3 is TGTGCCAGCAGCGGAACCGGGACAGGGTCCTACGAGCAGTACTTC. It encodes CASSGTGTGSYEQYF.

This clonotype was detected many times. In this CDR3 the conserved last residue, phenylalanine or tryptophan, is missing, so a read error is likely. The chain recombines TRBV29-1 with TRBJ2-1; unclear D gene. Per germline, CDR1 SQVTM and CDR2 ANQGSEA. CDR3 length: 12 amino acids. The ends were cut back, 3 bases at V and 7 bases at J, with 10 bases in the middle. CDR3 bases: TGCAGCGTTGATGGTCAGCTTAATGAGCAGTTCCTC. Amino acids: CSVDGQLNEQFL.

The chain joins TRBV18 to TRBJ2-4, with D unresolved. V was cut by 0 bases and J by 0 bases, with 9 bases left in between. CDR3 length equals 16 residues. CDR1 KGHSH and CDR2 LQKENI come from the germline V gene. Here the CDR3 reads CASSPPPELAKNIQYF. As DNA, the CDR3 is TGTGCCAGCTCACCACCCCCGGAGCTAGCCAAAAACATTCAGTACTTC.

This clonotype was seen ten or more times. The chain links TRBV7-8 to TRBJ2-5; D is undetermined. This CDR3 spans 15 amino acids. CDR1 SGHVS and CDR2 FQNEAQ come from the germline V gene. V was shortened by 2 bases and J by 5 bases, with 15 bases between the two germline ends. DNA of the CDR3: TGTGCCAGCAGCTTACCCCGATTTGGTACGGAGACCCAGTACTTC. Residues: CASSLPRFGTETQYF.

This clonotype showed up many times. This sequence joins TRBV6-5 and TRBJ1-4; D remains ambiguous. CDR1 is MNHEY and CDR2 is SVGAGI in the germline V gene. This CDR3 is 13 amino acids long. V was clipped by 6 bases and J by 7 bases, with 12 bases between them. CDR3 amino acids: CASRKTPGEKLFF. Here the CDR3 DNA reads TGTGCCAGCAGAAAAACGCCCGGTGAAAAACTGTTTTTT.

There are many counts of this clonotype. This CDR3 is CASTNSGREDTQYF. CDR3 nucleotides: TGTGCCAGCACCAATAGCGGGAGGGAAGATACGCAGTATTTT. This chain uses TRBV19 with TRBJ2-3; 11 nucleotides agree with TRBD2. The germline V gene encodes CDR1 LNHDA and CDR2 SQIVND (reference sequence). V shed 9 bases, J shed 5 bases, and the junction held 7 bases outside the gene matches. The CDR3 is 14 amino acids.

This clonotype was counted a few times. The rearrangement links TRBV2 to TRBJ2-7; D is uncertain. Germline V CDR1 and CDR2: SNHLY, FYNNEI. The CDR3 covers 14 residues. The V gene lost 7 bases and the J gene lost 0 bases, with 13 bases spanning the gap. The CDR3 sequence is CASKREISSYEQYF. The CDR3 region has the DNA TGTGCCAGCAAACGTGAAATCTCCTCCTACGAGCAGTACTTC. The variable domain in full, completed from reference TRBV2 and TRBJ2-7, reads EPEVTQTPSHQVTQMGQEVILRCVPISNHLYFYWYRQILGQKVEFLVSFYNNEISEKSEIFDDQFSVERPDGSNFTLKIRSTKLEDSAMYFCASKREISSYEQYFGPGTRLTVT.

This clonotype was recorded at least ten times. J is TRBJ2-7 and V is TRBV20-1; D gene unclear. From germline, CDR1 is DFQATT and CDR2 SNEGSKA (reference sequence). The CDR3 loop spans 13 amino acids. The germline V and J ends were trimmed by 6 bases and 2 bases, with 14 bases remaining between them. CDR3 DNA sequence: TGCAGTGCCCCAACGACTGGAACCTACGAGCAGTACTTC. It encodes CSAPTTGTYEQYF.

This clonotype showed up many times. The CDR3 loop reads CSVERGTGGYNEQFF. The CDR3 DNA reads TGCAGCGTTGAAAGGGGGACAGGAGGGTACAATGAGCAGTTCTTC. The chain employs TRBV29-1 and TRBJ2-1; 8 nucleotides align to TRBD1. The CDR3 covers 15 residues. J gave up 4 bases and V 2 bases, and 7 bases lay outside the gene matches. From germline, CDR1 is SQVTM and CDR2 ANQGSEA.

This clonotype was observed at least ten times. V and J are TRBV7-8 and TRBJ1-2, with D maybe TRBD1 (6 bases). Germline V gene data show CDR1 as SGHVS and CDR2 as FQNEAQ. V was trimmed by 8 bases and J by 2 bases, leaving 12 bases between them. There are 13 residues in the CDR3. CDR3 protein: CASALGGNYGYTF. The CDR3, as DNA: TGTGCCAGCGCTCTAGGGGGGAACTATGGCTACACCTTC. The full variable domain, with the rest looked up from reference TRBV7-8 and TRBJ1-2, is GAGVSQSPRYKVAKRGQDVALRCDPISGHVSLFWYQQALGQGPEFLTYFQNEAQLDKSGLPSDRFFAERPEGSVSTLKIQRTQQEDSAVYLCASALGGNYGYTFGSGTRLTVV.

This clonotype turned up a few times. The V and J genes are TRBV5-5 and TRBJ2-7, with no clear D. The ends were cut back, 0 bases at V and 3 bases at J, with 7 bases in the middle. The CDR3 is 13 residues long. The germline CDR1 and CDR2 sequences are SGHKS and YYEKEE (reference sequence). The CDR3 region is CASSLGNLYEQYF. The CDR3, as DNA: TGTGCCAGCAGCTTGGGCAACCTCTACGAGCAGTACTTC.